This is a list of T cell receptor beta chains from one sample in a study of Ad26.COV2.S vaccination and SARS-CoV-2 variants. The repertoire was sequenced with immunoSEQ multiplex PCR; TCRdb's copy has only in-frame clones and lacks some. The sample shows hundreds of thousands of clones, about 88% of them seen only once. The sample in question was peripheral blood, obtained in a trial of Ad26.COV2.S vaccine versus placebo. The receptor set was obtained from a person between 18 and 60 years old who received the Ad26.COV2.S COVID-19 vaccine or a placebo. Each CDR3 is given with its conserved first and last residue. The D gene is left open where the match is weak. Only part of the rows carry a size: once, few, many, or a class if the clone is expanded.

TRBV7-3	TRBJ2-1	NA	TRBD2	TGTGCCAGCTGTCTAGCGGGAGGGGACAATGAGCAGTTCTTC	CASCLAGGDNEQFF
TRBV7-2	TRBJ2-2	NA	NA	TGTGCCAGCAGCGTACTCAGGGACACCGGGGAGCTGTTTTTT	CASSVLRDTGELFF
TRBV14	TRBJ1-1	few	NA	TGTGCCAGCAGCCACTTGCCAGGGGTGCAAGCTTTCTTT	CASSHLPGVQAFF
TRBV18	TRBJ1-1	NA	TRBD1	TGTGCCAGCTCACCACCCTTGGGACAGCTGAACACTGAAGCTTTCTTT	CASSPPLGQLNTEAFF
TRBV2	TRBJ2-1	few	NA	TGTGCCAGCAGGTCGACTAGAGAGGGGTTCTTC	CASRSTREGFF
TRBV7-2	TRBJ2-5	NA	NA	TGTGCCAGCAGACGCCCCCTCGGAGGCCCCAAGGGAGAGACCCAGTACTTC	CASRRPLGGPKGETQYF
TRBV5-4	TRBJ1-2	NA	TRBD1	TGTGCCAGCAGCTTGGAGCAGGGGGAATTTGGCTACACCTTC	CASSLEQGEFGYTF
TRBV18	TRBJ2-3	once	TRBD1	TGTGCCAGCTCACCGCGACAGGGTACAGATACGCAGTATTTT	CASSPRQGTDTQYF
TRBV9	TRBJ1-1	NA	NA	TGTGCCAGCAGTGCCGCAGGGAATTTCCACACTGAAGCTTTCTTT	CASSAAGNFHTEAFF
TRBV19	TRBJ2-4	NA	NA	TGTGCCAGTAGAGCAATTAGTGGAGCCAAAAACATTCAGTACTTC	CASRAISGAKNIQYF
TRBV4-2	TRBJ1-2	NA	NA	TGTGCCAGCAGCCAAACCAGTTGGGGCTACACCTTC	CASSQTSWGYTF
TRBV7-2	TRBJ2-7	once	NA	TGTGCCAGCAGCCCTCTCACCTACGAGCAGTACTTC	CASSPLTYEQYF
TRBV29-1	TRBJ2-2	NA	NA	TGCAGCGCGGGACTTTTGAACACCGGGGAGCTGTTTTTT	CSAGLLNTGELFF
TRBV29-1	TRBJ1-3	NA	NA	TGCAGCGTTGACAGTACAGGTCCCCCTGGAAACACCATATATTTT	CSVDSTGPPGNTIYF
TRBV6-6	TRBJ1-5	NA	TRBD1	TGTGCCAGCAGTTTTGACAGGGGGAATCAGCCCCAGCATTTT	CASSFDRGNQPQHF
TRBV4-2	TRBJ1-2	once	NA	TGTGCCAGCAGCCAAGCCGTGGGACCGTCGAACTATGGCTACACCTTC	CASSQAVGPSNYGYTF
TRBV7-8	TRBJ2-2	NA	TRBD1	TGTGCCAGCAGCCTACGACAGGGGACCGGGGAGCTGTTTTTT	CASSLRQGTGELFF
TRBV7-9	TRBJ2-1	once	NA	TGTGCCAGCAGCTCGATGGAAAAGCAGTTCTTC	CASSSMEKQFF
TRBV9	TRBJ1-2	once	NA	TGTGCCAGCAGCGTATTTCGGGGGCGCGCGGGTGGCTACACCTTC	CASSVFRGRAGGYTF
TRBV7-3	TRBJ1-1	NA	NA	TGTGCCAGCAGCCCCCGACGGAACACTGAAGCTTTCTTT	CASSPRRNTEAFF
TRBV7-2	TRBJ1-2	NA	TRBD1	TGTGCCAGCAGCTTAGATAGCCCCCGGACAGGGGAATTTAGATATGGCTACACCTTC	CASSLDSPRTGEFRYGYTF
TRBV6-5	TRBJ2-1	NA	TRBD1	TGTGCCAGCAGTTATCAGGGGGCCTACAATGAGCAGTTCTTC	CASSYQGAYNEQFF
TRBV5-4	TRBJ2-4	NA	NA	TGTGCCAGCAGCTTGGGGCAGACGCTAGCCAAAAACATTCAGTACTTC	CASSLGQTLAKNIQYF
TRBV19	TRBJ1-1	NA	NA	TGTGCCAGTAGCGCCCTTTCTGGGGGAGCAACTGAAGCTTTCTTT	CASSALSGGATEAFF
TRBV27	TRBJ1-2	once	NA	TGTGCCAGCAGTTTGAAGTCCGATATGGAATATGGCTACACCTTC	CASSLKSDMEYGYTF
TRBV7-6	TRBJ2-7	NA	NA	TGTGCCAGCAGCCCCGAAGGGACGGCCGTCTTCGAGCAGTACTTC	CASSPEGTAVFEQYF
TRBV5-1	TRBJ2-1	NA	TRBD2	TGCGCCAGCAGCCCCTCTAGCGGGATCTACAATGAGCAGTTCTTC	CASSPSSGIYNEQFF
TRBV5-1	TRBJ2-1	NA	TRBD1	TGCGCCAGCGCGTCGACAGGGGTGGAGCAGTTCTTC	CASASTGVEQFF
TRBV30	TRBJ1-1	NA	TRBD1	TGTGCCTGGAGCCCCGCGACAGGGCCCCAGGAAGCTTTCTTT	CAWSPATGPQEAFF
TRBV27	TRBJ2-5	NA	TRBD2	TGTGCCAGCAGTTTAGGCGGGAGTTTGAAGACCCAGTACTTC	CASSLGGSLKTQYF
TRBV29-1	TRBJ2-5	NA	NA	TGCAGCGTCGAGGCGGGCGGCAGGGGAGTTTTTGAGACCCAGTACTTC	CSVEAGGRGVFETQYF
TRBV5-8	TRBJ1-5	NA	TRBD1	TGTGCCAGCAGCGGGACAGGCCATCAGCCCCAGCATTTT	CASSGTGHQPQHF
TRBV7-8	TRBJ2-2	NA	NA	TGTGCCAGCAGCCTTGACCCTAGTACCCGGGAGCTGTTTTTT	CASSLDPSTRELFF
TRBV14	TRBJ2-1	NA	NA	TGTGCCAGCAGCCAAGATAATGATGAGCAGTTCTTC	CASSQDNDEQFF
TRBV30	TRBJ1-5	NA	NA	TGTGCCTGGAGAGGTGGTATAGGAAATCAGCCCCAGCATTTT	CAWRGGIGNQPQHF
TRBV7-7	TRBJ1-1	NA	NA	TGTGCCAGCAGCTTAGCCCCAAGTACTGAAGCTTTCTTT	CASSLAPSTEAFF
TRBV10-3	TRBJ1-1	NA	NA	TGTGCCATCAGTGAGTCTACGGTGAACACTGAAGCTTTCTTT	CAISESTVNTEAFF
TRBV5-6	TRBJ2-3	NA	TRBD1	TGTGCCAGCAGCCAAGGGGACAGGGCTGGAATGGCAGATACGCAGTATTTT	CASSQGDRAGMADTQYF
TRBV7-2	TRBJ1-5	NA	TRBD1	TGTGCCAGCAGCTTAGACAGGGGGCAGCCCCAGCATTTT	CASSLDRGQPQHF
TRBV19	TRBJ2-7	NA	NA	TGTGCCAGTAGTCCACCGGGACGCCCGTTGAGCGAGCAGTACTTC	CASSPPGRPLSEQYF
TRBV19	TRBJ1-5	NA	TRBD1	TGTGCCAGTAGTTCAGGGGGGAGAGATCAGCCCCAGCATTTT	CASSSGGRDQPQHF
TRBV12-3/TRBV12-4	TRBJ1-2	NA	NA	TGTGCCAGCAGCGACAGTTTAAACTATGGCTACACCTTC	CASSDSLNYGYTF
TRBV11-3	TRBJ2-7	many	NA	TGTGCCAGCAGCCCCTGGTCTGGCGAGCAGTACTTC	CASSPWSGEQYF
TRBV6-5	TRBJ2-7	NA	TRBD1	TGTGCCAGCAGGGCGGGACAGGGGGCAGTATACGAGCAGTACTTC	CASRAGQGAVYEQYF
TRBV7-2	TRBJ1-1	few	NA	TGTGCCAGCGGATTATCAGGGGCGACTGAAGCTTTCTTT	CASGLSGATEAFF
TRBV5-1	TRBJ2-7	NA	NA	TGCGCCAGCAGCCTGGAAGTGGGAGAGCAGTACTTC	CASSLEVGEQYF
TRBV10-3	TRBJ1-2	NA	NA	TGTGCCATCCTGGGCAGGGGTAAGTTAGGCTACACCTTC	CAILGRGKLGYTF
TRBV5-5	TRBJ2-7	NA	NA	TGTGCCAGCAGCTTGGAACGGATAAGCTCCTACGAGCAGTACTTC	CASSLERISSYEQYF
TRBV7-9	TRBJ1-6	NA	NA	TGTGCCAGCAGTCGTACAGGAGGGTACTCCTATAATTCACCCCTCCACTTT	CASSRTGGYSYNSPLHF
TRBV2	TRBJ1-1	NA	NA	TGTGCCAGCAGTGCAACAGGGTTGGCGAACACTGAAGCTTTCTTT	CASSATGLANTEAFF
TRBV6-5	TRBJ1-1	NA	TRBD1	TGTGCCAGCAGTTATGGGGACAGGGCTGAAGCTTTCTTT	CASSYGDRAEAFF
TRBV2	TRBJ1-2	NA	NA	TGTGCCACCAAAGACATCGGGGGCTACACCTTC	CATKDIGGYTF
TRBV18	TRBJ2-7	NA	TRBD2	TGTGCCAGCTCACTAGCGGGGGGCCTCTACGAGCAGTACTTC	CASSLAGGLYEQYF
TRBV2	TRBJ2-7	NA	NA	TGTGCCAGCGGTCGCAGGGCTTACGAGCAGTACTTC	CASGRRAYEQYF
TRBV7-9	TRBJ2-1	NA	NA	TGTGCCAGCAGCCGTAGACCGGGACACCCCGTAGACAATGAGCAGTTCTTC	CASSRRPGHPVDNEQFF
TRBV27	TRBJ2-1	NA	NA	TGTGCCAGCAGTTTTAGGGGAGGATCTTACAATGAGCAGTTCTTC	CASSFRGGSYNEQFF
TRBV7-2	TRBJ1-3	NA	NA	TGTGCCAGCAGCTCGCTTTTGTTAGACACCATATATTTT	CASSSLLLDTIYF